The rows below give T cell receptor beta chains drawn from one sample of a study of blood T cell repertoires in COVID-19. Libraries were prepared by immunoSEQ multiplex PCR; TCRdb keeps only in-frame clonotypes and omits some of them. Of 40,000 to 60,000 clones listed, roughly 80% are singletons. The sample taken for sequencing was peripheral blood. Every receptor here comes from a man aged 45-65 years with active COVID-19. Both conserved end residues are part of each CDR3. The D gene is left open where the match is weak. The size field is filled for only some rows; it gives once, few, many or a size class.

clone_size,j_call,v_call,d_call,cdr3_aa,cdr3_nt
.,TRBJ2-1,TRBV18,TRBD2,CASSSSVLTSGTYNEQFF,TGTGCCAGCTCATCTAGTGTTCTGACTAGCGGGACCTACAATGAGCAGTTCTTC
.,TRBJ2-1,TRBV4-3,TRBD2,CASSQDSGGYNEQFF,TGCGCCAGCAGCCAAGATAGCGGGGGATACAATGAGCAGTTCTTC
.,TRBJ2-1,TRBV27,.,CASSSLIPTGRSFF,TGTGCCAGCAGTTCACTAATCCCGACGGGTCGGTCGTTCTTC
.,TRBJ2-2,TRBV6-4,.,CASSDRGEAGELFF,TGTGCCAGCAGTGACAGGGGTGAGGCCGGGGAGCTGTTTTTT
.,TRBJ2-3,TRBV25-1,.,CASSEVEGAPSTDTQYF,TGTGCCAGCAGTGAGGTGGAGGGGGCCCCTAGCACAGATACGCAGTATTTT
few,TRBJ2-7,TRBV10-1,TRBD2,CASTQGTSGGNEQYF,TGCGCCAGCACCCAAGGGACTAGCGGGGGAAACGAGCAGTACTTC
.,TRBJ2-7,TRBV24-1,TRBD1,CATSDWDRGYEQYF,TGTGCCACCAGTGACTGGGACAGGGGCTACGAGCAGTACTTC
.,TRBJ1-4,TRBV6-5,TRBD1,CASTPHDRAREKLFF,TGTGCCAGCACCCCCCACGACAGGGCGCGGGAAAAACTGTTTTTT
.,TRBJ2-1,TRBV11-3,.,CASSLDRASYNEQFF,TGTGCCAGCAGCTTAGACAGGGCGTCCTACAATGAGCAGTTCTTC
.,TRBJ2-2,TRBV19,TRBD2,CASSPIRGVSTGELFF,TGTGCCAGTAGTCCAATCCGGGGGGTGAGCACCGGGGAGCTGTTTTTT
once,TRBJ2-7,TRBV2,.,CASMGGPNYEQYF,TGTGCCAGCATGGGGGGACCAAACTACGAGCAGTACTTC
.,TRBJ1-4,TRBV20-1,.,CSASSITGNEKLFF,TGCAGTGCAAGTTCGATAACTGGTAATGAAAAACTGTTTTTT
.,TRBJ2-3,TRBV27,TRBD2,CASSFPGLAGTDTQYF,TGTGCCAGCAGTTTCCCCGGACTAGCGGGCACAGATACGCAGTATTTT
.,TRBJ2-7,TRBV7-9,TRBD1,CASSPDRAIEYF,TGTGCCAGCAGCCCGGACAGGGCGATCGAGTACTTC
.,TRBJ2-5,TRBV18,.,CASSPTEEETQYF,TGTGCCAGCTCACCGACAGAAGAAGAGACCCAGTACTTC
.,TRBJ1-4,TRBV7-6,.,CASSLGPGRVANEKLFF,TGTGCCAGCAGCTTAGGGCCCGGGAGAGTGGCTAATGAAAAACTGTTTTTT
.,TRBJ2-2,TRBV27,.,CASSFWRSSTGELFF,TGTGCCAGCAGTTTCTGGCGGTCGTCCACCGGGGAGCTGTTTTTT
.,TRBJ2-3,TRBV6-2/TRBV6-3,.,CASSFIFFSRTESTDTQYF,TGTGCCAGCAGTTTCATCTTCTTCTCGCGGACTGAATCCACAGATACGCAGTATTTT
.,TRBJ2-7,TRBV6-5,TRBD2,CASSYSGGGAPYEQYF,TGTGCCAGCAGTTACTCGGGCGGGGGGGCCCCCTACGAGCAGTACTTC
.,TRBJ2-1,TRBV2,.,CASSVGVSNEQFF,TGTGCCAGCAGTGTAGGGGTAAGCAATGAGCAGTTCTTC
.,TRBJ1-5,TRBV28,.,CASSSPRPQHF,TGTGCCAGCAGTTCCCCGCGGCCCCAGCATTTT
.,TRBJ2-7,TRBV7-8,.,CASSSTSTVMNEQYF,TGTGCCAGCAGCTCTACTAGTACGGTGATGAACGAGCAGTACTTC
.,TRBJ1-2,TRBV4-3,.,CASSSKRGYTF,TGCGCCAGCAGCTCGAAACGGGGCTACACCTTC
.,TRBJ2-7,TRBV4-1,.,CASSPELSFPYEQYF,TGCGCCAGCAGCCCCGAGCTGAGTTTCCCCTACGAGCAGTACTTC
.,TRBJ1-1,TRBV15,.,CATRGGSSRKLSEAFF,TGTGCCACCAGAGGAGGTTCGTCCAGGAAACTTTCGGAAGCTTTCTTT
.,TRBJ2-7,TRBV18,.,CASSTGSRPEQYF,TGTGCCAGCTCAACCGGGTCGCGGCCCGAGCAGTACTTC
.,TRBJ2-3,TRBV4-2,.,CASSQDSSSDTQYF,TGTGCCAGCAGCCAAGACTCTAGCTCAGATACGCAGTATTTT
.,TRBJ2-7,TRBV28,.,CASTTDSYEQYF,TGTGCCAGCACAACTGACTCCTACGAGCAGTACTTC
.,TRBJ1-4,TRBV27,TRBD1,CASSPGQEGEKLFF,TGTGCCAGCAGTCCCGGACAGGAGGGTGAAAAACTGTTTTTT
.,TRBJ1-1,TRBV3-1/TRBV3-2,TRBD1,CASSRQGEAFF,TGTGCCAGCAGTCGACAGGGTGAAGCTTTCTTT
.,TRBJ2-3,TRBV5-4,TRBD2,CASRPSGGRTDTQYF,TGTGCCAGCAGACCTAGCGGGGGGAGAACAGATACGCAGTATTTT
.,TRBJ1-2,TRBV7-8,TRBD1,CASSPAKGQGWEGYTF,TGTGCCAGCAGCCCGGCGAAGGGACAGGGATGGGAGGGCTACACCTTC
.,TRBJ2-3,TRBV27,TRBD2,CASRIRLAGTNTQYF,TGTGCCAGCAGAATTCGACTAGCGGGGACGAATACGCAGTATTTT
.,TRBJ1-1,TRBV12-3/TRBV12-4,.,CASSTGPNTEAFF,TGTGCCAGCAGTACAGGGCCGAACACTGAAGCTTTCTTT
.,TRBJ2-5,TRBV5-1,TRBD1,CASSLDRGAVRTETQYF,TGCGCCAGCAGCTTAGACAGGGGCGCTGTACGTACGGAGACCCAGTACTTC
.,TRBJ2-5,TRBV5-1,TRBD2,CASSLGLAGTLRETQYF,TGCGCCAGCAGCTTGGGGTTAGCGGGGACCCTTCGAGAGACCCAGTACTTC
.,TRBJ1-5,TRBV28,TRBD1,CASRLQGQPQHF,TGTGCCAGCAGGTTACAGGGGCAGCCCCAGCATTTT
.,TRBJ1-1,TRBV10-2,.,CASSPPRQGGTEAFF,TGCGCCAGCAGCCCTCCGCGGCAGGGCGGTACTGAAGCTTTCTTT
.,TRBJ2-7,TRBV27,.,CASSKEGYEQYF,TGTGCCAGCAGTAAGGAGGGATACGAGCAGTACTTC
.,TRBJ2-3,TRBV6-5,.,CASSSHLGATQYF,TGTGCCAGCAGTTCTCACCTGGGGGCTACGCAGTATTTT